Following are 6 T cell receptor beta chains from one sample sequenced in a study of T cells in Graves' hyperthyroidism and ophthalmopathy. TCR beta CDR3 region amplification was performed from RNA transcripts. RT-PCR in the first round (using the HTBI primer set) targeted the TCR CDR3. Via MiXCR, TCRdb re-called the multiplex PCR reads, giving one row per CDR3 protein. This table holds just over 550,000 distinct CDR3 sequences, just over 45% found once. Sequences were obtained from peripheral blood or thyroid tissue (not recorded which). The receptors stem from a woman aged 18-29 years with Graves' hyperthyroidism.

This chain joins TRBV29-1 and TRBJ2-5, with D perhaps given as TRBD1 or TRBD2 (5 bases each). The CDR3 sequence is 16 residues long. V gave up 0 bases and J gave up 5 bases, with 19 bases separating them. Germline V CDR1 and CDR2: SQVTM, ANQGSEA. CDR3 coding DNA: TGCAGCGTTGAAGATTGGGGGTCGGCCTTATGGGAGACCCAGTACTTC. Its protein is CSVEDWGSALWETQYF.

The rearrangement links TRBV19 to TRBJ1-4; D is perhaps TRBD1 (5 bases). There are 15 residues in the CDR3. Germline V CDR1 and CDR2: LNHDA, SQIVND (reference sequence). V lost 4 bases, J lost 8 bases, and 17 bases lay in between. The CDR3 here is CASSNSGTRGEKLFF. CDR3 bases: TGTGCCAGTAGTAATTCCGGGACTCGGGGGGAAAAACTGTTTTTT.

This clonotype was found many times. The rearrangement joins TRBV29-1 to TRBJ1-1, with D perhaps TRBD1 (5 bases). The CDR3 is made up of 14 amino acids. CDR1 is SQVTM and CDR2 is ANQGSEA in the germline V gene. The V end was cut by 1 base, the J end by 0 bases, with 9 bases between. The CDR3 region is CSVEGTSMNTEAFF. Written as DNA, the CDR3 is TGCAGCGTTGAAGGGACAAGCATGAACACTGAAGCTTTCTTT.

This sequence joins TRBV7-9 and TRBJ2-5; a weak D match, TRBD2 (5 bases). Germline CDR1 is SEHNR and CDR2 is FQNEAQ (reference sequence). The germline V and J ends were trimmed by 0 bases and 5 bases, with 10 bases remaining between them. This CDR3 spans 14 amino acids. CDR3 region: CASSLARGYETQYF. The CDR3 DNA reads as TGTGCCAGCAGCTTAGCGCGAGGGTATGAGACCCAGTACTTC.

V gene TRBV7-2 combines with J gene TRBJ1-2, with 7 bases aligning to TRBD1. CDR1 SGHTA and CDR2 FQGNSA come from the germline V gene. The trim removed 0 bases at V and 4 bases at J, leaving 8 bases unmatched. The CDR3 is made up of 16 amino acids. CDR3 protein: CASSLANPGGFYGYTF. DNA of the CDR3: TGTGCCAGCAGCTTAGCGAACCCAGGGGGATTCTATGGCTACACCTTC.

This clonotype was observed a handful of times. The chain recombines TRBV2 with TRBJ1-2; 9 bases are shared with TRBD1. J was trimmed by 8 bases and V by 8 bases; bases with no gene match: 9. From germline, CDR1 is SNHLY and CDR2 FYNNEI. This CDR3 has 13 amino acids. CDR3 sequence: CASSPDRGDGYTF. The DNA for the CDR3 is TGTGCCAGCTCCCCGGACAGGGGTGACGGCTACACCTTC.